This T cell receptor beta chain was sequenced in a study of cytotoxic CD8 clonotypes in ibrutinib-treated CLL. Study information: Included were 11 relapsed/refractory and roughly 15 treatment-naive patients, of whom fewer than 18 were IGHV unmutated.

The data were produced by immunoSEQ multiplex PCR, yet TCRdb's version contains in-frame clones alone and is incomplete. This table has about 20,000 clones, 75% appearing once. The V and J ends lost 3 bases and 1 base, in that order; junction bases with no gene match: 5. This CDR3 has 15 residues. In germline, CDR1 is LNHDA, CDR2 SQIVND (reference sequence). This chain links TRBV19 with TRBJ2-5; TRBD1 matches 7 bases. The sample was PBMCs, taken before ibrutinib treatment. The sequence was obtained from a human donor with chronic lymphocytic leukemia. CDR3 bases: TGTGCCAGTAGTATGGGTGGGACAGTCCAAGAGACCCAGTACTTC. Encoded protein: CASSMGGTVQETQYF.